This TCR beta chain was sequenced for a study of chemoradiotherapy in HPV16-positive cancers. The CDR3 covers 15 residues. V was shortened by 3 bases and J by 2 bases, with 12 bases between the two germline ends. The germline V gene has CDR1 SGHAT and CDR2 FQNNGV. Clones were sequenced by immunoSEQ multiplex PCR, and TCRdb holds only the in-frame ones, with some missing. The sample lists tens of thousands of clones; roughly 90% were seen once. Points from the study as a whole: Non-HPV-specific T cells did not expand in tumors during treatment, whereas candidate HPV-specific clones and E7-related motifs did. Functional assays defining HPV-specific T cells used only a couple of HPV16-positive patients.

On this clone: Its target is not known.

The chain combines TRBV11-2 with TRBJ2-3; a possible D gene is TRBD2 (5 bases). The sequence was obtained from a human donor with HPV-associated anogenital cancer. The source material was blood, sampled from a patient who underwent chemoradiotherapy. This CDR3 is CASSLSGVTTDTQYF. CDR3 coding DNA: TGTGCCAGCAGCTTGTCCGGGGTGACCACAGATACGCAGTATTTT.